The following is a TCR beta chain sequence with its context. The antigen remains unidentified. Germline CDR1 reads SGHVS; CDR2 reads FQNEAQ. This CDR3 has 20 residues. V shed 5 bases and J 0 bases; nucleotides not matched to a gene: 15. Data came from immunoSEQ multiplex PCR; TCRdb stores just in-frame clones and leaves some out. The sample holds about 44,000 clones, around 96% seen once. The record originates from a study of T cells in tuberculosis. Study-level information: In South Africa, adults with active tuberculosis were compared with IGRA-negative and latently infected IGRA-positive adolescents. Findings and caveats of the study: Active tuberculosis TCR-alpha repertoires lay closer to GMM-specific TCRs than IGRA-negative controls, suggesting clonal expansion. Using the GMM-specific repertoire gave 85% to 90% accuracy versus approximately 70% with motifs. Active tuberculosis patients had shorter CDR3-alpha; the beta difference was nonsignificant.

This receptor was obtained from a donor aged 10 to 29 with latent tuberculosis or without tuberculosis infection. Sequencing was done on a sample of PBMCs. V is TRBV7-8 and J is TRBJ2-1; 11 nucleotides match TRBD2. CDR3 nucleotide sequence: TGTGCCAGCAGCGAGACTAGCGGGGCTTATTTTCTTGGCTCCTACAATGAGCAGTTCTTC. Its translation is CASSETSGAYFLGSYNEQFF.